This T cell receptor (beta chain) was captured in a study of human T cells and chemical hapten exposure. The time point was: patch test 1, 2 weeks after DPC sensitization. The treatment is: therapeutic diphenylcyclopropenone sensitization with weekly scalp DPC. One entry per CDR3 protein results from TCRdb running MiXCR on the RACE reads. The profile shows tens of thousands of distinct CDR3 sequences, 7.5% to 10% of them singletons. The CDR3 consists of 17 residues. The V gene lost 6 bases and the J gene lost 2 bases, with 23 bases spanning the gap. The starting material was whole blood, obtained in connection with sensitization to the hapten diphenylcyclopropenone (DPC). The TCR was taken from a woman between 40 and 55 years old with alopecia areata. Some clones in this sample may be carry-over from other donors' samples. This chain joins TRBV12-3 or TRBV12-4 and TRBJ2-7; D possibly corresponds to TRBD1 (5 bases). For the CDR3, the DNA is TGTGCCAGCAGCCCGATTGAGGCGACAGCTGGGGCCTACGAGCAGTACTTC. Translation: CASSPIEATAGAYEQYF.